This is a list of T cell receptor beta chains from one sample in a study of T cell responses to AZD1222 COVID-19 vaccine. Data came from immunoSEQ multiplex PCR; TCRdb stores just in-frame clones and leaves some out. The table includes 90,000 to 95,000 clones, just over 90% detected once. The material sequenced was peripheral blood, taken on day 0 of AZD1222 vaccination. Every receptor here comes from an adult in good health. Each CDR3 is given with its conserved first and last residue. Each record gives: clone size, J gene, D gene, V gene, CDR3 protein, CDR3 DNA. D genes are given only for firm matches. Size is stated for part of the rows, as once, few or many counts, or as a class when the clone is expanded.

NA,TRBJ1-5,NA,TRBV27,CASSPNGRRGQPQHF,TGTGCCAGCAGCCCCAATGGACGGCGGGGTCAGCCCCAGCATTTT
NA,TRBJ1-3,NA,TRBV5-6,CASSLLEVISGNTIYF,TGTGCCAGCAGCTTGCTTGAGGTAATCTCTGGAAACACCATATATTTT
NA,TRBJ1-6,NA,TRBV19,CASSYFLGGESNSPLHF,TGTGCCAGTAGCTACTTTCTCGGAGGGGAGAGTAATTCACCCCTCCACTTT
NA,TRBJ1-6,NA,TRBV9,CASSVEAGYNSPLHF,TGTGCCAGCAGCGTAGAGGCAGGGTATAATTCACCCCTCCACTTT
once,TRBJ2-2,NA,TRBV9,CASSVATWVSSGELFF,TGTGCCAGCAGCGTAGCTACGTGGGTGTCTTCGGGGGAGCTGTTTTTT
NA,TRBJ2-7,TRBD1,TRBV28,CASNSAGDRGSLEQYF,TGTGCCAGCAATTCTGCCGGGGACAGGGGGTCCCTCGAGCAGTACTTC
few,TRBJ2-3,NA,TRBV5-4,CASSLRRGADTQYF,TGTGCCAGCAGCTTGCGACGGGGCGCAGATACGCAGTATTTT
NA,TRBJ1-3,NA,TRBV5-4,CASSLGTAVSGNTIYF,TGTGCCAGCAGCTTGGGGACAGCAGTCTCTGGAAACACCATATATTTT
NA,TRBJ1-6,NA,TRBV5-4,CASSLGTKYSPLHF,TGTGCCAGCAGCTTGGGGACTAAGTATTCACCCCTCCACTTT
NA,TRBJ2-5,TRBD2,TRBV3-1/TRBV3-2,CASSQWSGGANQETQYF,TGTGCCAGCAGCCAATGGAGCGGGGGGGCAAATCAAGAGACCCAGTACTTC
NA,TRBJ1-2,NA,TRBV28,CASSPSTRGYTF,TGTGCCAGCAGCCCGTCGACGAGGGGCTACACCTTC
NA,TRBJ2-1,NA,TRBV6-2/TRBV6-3,CASSYSVKGTEQFF,TGTGCCAGCAGTTACTCGGTGAAGGGAACTGAGCAGTTCTTC
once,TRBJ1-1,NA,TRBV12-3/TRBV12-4,CASSLPGRVNAFF,TGTGCCAGCAGTTTACCCGGCAGGGTGAATGCTTTCTTT
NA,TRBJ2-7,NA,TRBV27,CASSLSTAYEQYF,TGTGCCAGCAGTTTATCGACAGCCTACGAGCAGTACTTC
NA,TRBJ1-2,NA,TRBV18,CASSPQDRVASYGYTF,TGTGCCAGCTCACCACAGGACAGAGTAGCGAGTTATGGCTACACCTTC
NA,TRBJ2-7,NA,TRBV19,CASSIVLGGEQYF,TGTGCCAGTAGTATCGTATTGGGGGGCGAGCAGTACTTC
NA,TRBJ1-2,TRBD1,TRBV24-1,CATGQDSYGYTF,TGTGCCACCGGACAGGACAGCTATGGCTACACCTTC
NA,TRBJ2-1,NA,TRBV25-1,CASSISGSSYNEQFF,TGTGCCAGCAGCATCTCAGGGAGCTCCTACAATGAGCAGTTCTTC
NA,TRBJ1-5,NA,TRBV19,CASRPTGSNQPQHF,TGTGCCAGTAGACCCACAGGGAGCAATCAGCCCCAGCATTTT
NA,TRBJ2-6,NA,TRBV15,CATARWGPGANVLTF,TGTGCCACAGCCCGTTGGGGCCCTGGGGCCAACGTCCTGACTTTC
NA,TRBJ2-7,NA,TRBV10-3,CAISDPPGGLYEQYF,TGTGCCATCAGTGACCCTCCCGGGGGATTATACGAGCAGTACTTC
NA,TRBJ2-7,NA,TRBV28,CASSLRSVKSSYEQYF,TGTGCCAGCAGCTTGCGTAGCGTAAAGAGCTCCTACGAGCAGTACTTC
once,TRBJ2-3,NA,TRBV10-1,CASSESTPDTQYF,TGCGCCAGCAGTGAGTCAACCCCAGATACGCAGTATTTT
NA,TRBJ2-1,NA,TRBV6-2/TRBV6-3,CASRPRDTLPNNEQFF,TGTGCCAGCAGACCTCGGGACACGCTCCCGAACAATGAGCAGTTCTTC
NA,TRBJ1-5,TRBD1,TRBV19,CASSISGDRGNQPQHF,TGTGCCAGTAGTATATCGGGGGACAGGGGAAATCAGCCCCAGCATTTT
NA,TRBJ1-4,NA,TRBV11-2,CASSFLAGQGLFF,TGTGCCAGCAGCTTTCTGGCGGGGCAGGGACTGTTTTTT